Below, one T cell receptor beta chain is given with its context. The data belong to a study of blood T cell repertoires in COVID-19. About the research overall: There were acute and convalescent COVID-19 samples, and they came from the United States, Italy and Spain.

CDR3 length: 17 amino acids. CDR1 and CDR2 from the germline V gene are MNHEY and SVGEGT. The trim removed 5 bases at V and 4 bases at J, leaving 10 bases unmatched. The method was immunoSEQ multiplex PCR; TCRdb's version includes in-frame clones alone and lacks a portion of them. The data contain under 200,000 clones, 70% to 90% of them seen just once; the ten biggest clones take up 8% to 10%. This TCR was sampled from a man in his sixties with acute or convalescent COVID-19. The V gene is TRBV6-2 or TRBV6-3, the J gene TRBJ2-1, with 11 bases matching TRBD2. Material for sequencing was peripheral blood. The DNA for the CDR3 is TGTGCCAGCAGTAAGCTTCCTTGGACTAGCGGGTACAATGAGCAGTTCTTC. Residues: CASSKLPWTSGYNEQFF.